Sequencing of this T cell receptor (beta chain) was carried out in a study of cytomegalovirus exposure and HLA in healthy donors. Participants comprised healthy donors of bone marrow. The primer mix had 60 Vbeta and 13 Jbeta primers. Sequencing was performed with immunoSEQ multiplex PCR; in TCRdb, only in-frame clones are kept and a portion is missing. The sample lists 95,000 to 100,000 clones, around 77% occurring once. The CDR3 covers 15 residues. Trimming shortened V by 6 bases and J by 3 bases, and 14 bases separated the two germline ends. Germline CDR1 reads MNHEY; CDR2 reads SMNVEV (reference sequence). Whole-study results and caveats: Some V segments, including TRBV6-2 and TRBV6-3, were excluded as indistinguishable.

On this clone: The antigen remains unidentified.

This receptor was obtained from a man between 40 and 49 years old in good health and CMV-seronegative. Input material: PBMCs. This chain connects TRBV27 to TRBJ1-4; D may be TRBD1 (6 bases). CDR3 sequence (DNA): TGTGCCAGCAGGCGAAAGGGGGTGGCTAATGAAAAACTGTTTTTT. Amino acids: CASRRKGVANEKLFF.